Below, 26 T cell receptor beta chains from the same sample are listed, as sequenced in a study of CD8 T cells in Susac syndrome. Random hexamers were used to reverse transcribe the RNA input (about 0.45 to 1 ug). Using its own MiXCR run on the immunoSEQ multiplex PCR reads, TCRdb lists one record per CDR3 protein. The sample shows under 200,000 distinct CDR3 sequences, roughly 94% of them seen only once. The source material was CD4+ T cells from PBMCs. Receptors originate from a human donor with Susac syndrome.

The chain combines TRBV20-1 with TRBJ2-2; 15 bases are a match to TRBD2. Germline CDR1 DFQATT, CDR2 SNEGSKA (reference sequence). Trimming took 6 bases from V and 8 from J; bases not matched to a gene: 7. The CDR3 is 15 amino acids. As DNA, the CDR3 is TGCAGTGCAAAGGGACTAGCGGGGGGTCAGGGGGAGCTGTTTTTT. Translated: CSAKGLAGGQGELFF.

CDR3 sequence reads: CASSWTSWQETQYF. Written as DNA, the CDR3 is TGTGCCAGCAGCTGGACTAGCTGGCAAGAGACCCAGTACTTC. This chain links TRBV5-5 with TRBJ2-5, with 8 bases that match TRBD2. J gave up 2 bases and V 3 bases, and 3 bases lay outside the gene matches. Germline CDR1 reads SGHKS; CDR2 reads YYEKEE (reference sequence). This CDR3 region has 14 residues.

This chain connects TRBV20-1 to TRBJ2-3; TRBD2 agrees at 7 bases. Germline V gives CDR1 DFQATT, CDR2 SNEGSKA (reference sequence). The CDR3 covers 13 residues. Losses at the gene ends were 6 bases for V and 2 bases for J; bases not matched to a gene: 5. In DNA, the CDR3 is TGCAGTGCCGGGACTATTTCCACAGATACGCAGTATTTT. Translated, it gives CSAGTISTDTQYF.

The chain joins TRBV3-1 to TRBJ2-1; no clear D. Trimming cost V 3 bases and J 5 bases, with 20 bases left between them. The CDR3 is 17 residues long. CDR1 is LGHDT and CDR2 is YNNKEL in the germline V gene (reference sequence). The CDR3 region is CASSHRGASLTHNEQFF. In DNA, the CDR3 is TGTGCCAGCAGCCACAGAGGAGCCTCCCTAACGCACAATGAGCAGTTCTTC.

This sequence joins TRBV9 and TRBJ1-6; D is unclear. Looked up from germline, CDR1 is SGDLS and CDR2 is YYNGEE. The length of the CDR3 is 14 residues. The V gene lost 2 bases and the J gene lost 0 bases, with 3 bases spanning the gap. CDR3 amino acids: CASSVSSYNSPLHF. For the CDR3, the DNA is TGTGCCAGCAGCGTCAGCTCCTATAATTCACCCCTCCACTTT.

The V gene is TRBV28, the J gene TRBJ1-1; D is uncertain. Looked up from germline, CDR1 is MDHEN and CDR2 is SYDVKM. The CDR3 totals 12 residues. V was shortened by 3 bases and J by 4 bases, with 6 bases between the two germline ends. CDR3 sequence (DNA): TGTGCCAGCAGTTTGCGCGCCACTGAAGCTTTCTTT. Amino acids: CASSLRATEAFF.

A single count supports this clonotype. The chain has TRBV20-1 and TRBJ2-1, with 13 bases aligning to TRBD2. Trimming cost V 5 bases and J 9 bases; bases outside gene matches: 7. This CDR3 is 14 amino acids long. Per the germline V gene, CDR1 is DFQATT and CDR2 is SNEGSKA (reference sequence). In DNA, the CDR3 is TGCAGTGCTCTTTGGACTAGCGGGGGCGGTGAGCAGTTCTTC. It translates to CSALWTSGGGEQFF.

The chain has TRBV15 and TRBJ1-2; 7 bases match TRBD1. V lost 4 bases, J lost 5 bases, and 10 bases stayed unmatched. This CDR3 contains 15 residues. CDR1 and CDR2 from the germline V gene are LNHNV and YYDKDF (reference sequence). CDR3 region: CATSTARQGWYGYTF. CDR3 in DNA: TGTGCCACCAGCACAGCTAGACAGGGCTGGTATGGCTACACCTTC.

The rearrangement uses TRBV7-9 and TRBJ1-1; tentative D call: TRBD1 (6 bases). Trimming cost V 5 bases and J 4 bases, with 17 bases left between them. This CDR3 contains 15 residues. Germline V lookup: CDR1 SEHNR, CDR2 FQNEAQ (reference sequence). This CDR3 is CASSPPQGATTEAFF. Here the CDR3 DNA reads TGTGCCAGCAGCCCACCACAGGGCGCAACCACTGAAGCTTTCTTT.

The V gene is TRBV4-1, the J gene TRBJ2-7; D is perhaps TRBD2 (5 bases). The CDR3 extends over 14 amino acids. V gave up 1 base and J gave up 1 base, with 8 bases separating them. Germline CDR1 MGHRA, CDR2 YSYEKL. The CDR3 DNA is TGCGCCAGCAGCCAAGCGGGGTTATCCTACGAGCAGTACTTC. This encodes CASSQAGLSYEQYF.

The gene calls are TRBV7-8 and TRBJ1-2, with D unclear. The CDR3 has 14 amino acids. From germline, CDR1 is SGHVS and CDR2 FQNEAQ. Trimming took 1 base from V and 4 from J, leaving 10 bases between them. The CDR3 coding sequence is TGTGCCAGCAGCTTAGGGCCAGTAGTCTATGGCTACACCTTC. This translates into CASSLGPVVYGYTF.

V usage is TRBV19 and J usage is TRBJ2-1, with a tentative D call TRBD1 (5 bases). The CDR3 is 13 amino acids. The V gene's germline CDR1 is LNHDA and CDR2 SQIVND (reference sequence). The V and J ends lost 2 bases and 8 bases respectively, with 10 bases between them. The CDR3 reads CASSIRQGDEQFF. The CDR3 DNA reads TGTGCCAGTAGTATAAGGCAGGGTGATGAGCAGTTCTTC.

This chain links TRBV19 with TRBJ1-1; a possible D gene is TRBD1 (6 bases). The germline V gene encodes CDR1 LNHDA and CDR2 SQIVND (reference sequence). The CDR3 loop spans 12 amino acids. Trimming shortened V by 8 bases and J by 8 bases, and 15 bases separated the two germline ends. CDR3 in DNA: TGTGCCAGTTCGCGGACAGCCACGGAAGCTTTCTTT. Translating it yields CASSRTATEAFF.

This chain links TRBV20-1 with TRBJ2-6; D remains unclear. From germline, CDR1 is DFQATT and CDR2 SNEGSKA (reference sequence). This CDR3 contains 14 residues. Between the trimmed V and J ends, which lost 1 base and 0 bases, there was a span of 4 bases. The CDR3 loop is CSARGNSGANVLTF. The CDR3 nucleotides read TGCAGTGCTAGAGGGAACTCTGGGGCCAACGTCCTGACTTTC.

The chain recombines TRBV27 with TRBJ1-2, with 8 bases lining up with TRBD1. Germline V CDR1 and CDR2: MNHEY, SMNVEV (reference sequence). CDR3 length: 15 amino acids. The V and J ends lost 3 bases and 0 bases, in that order; junction bases with no gene match: 3. The chain's CDR3 is CASSFGDRPNYGYTF. CDR3 nucleotide sequence: TGTGCCAGCAGTTTTGGGGACAGGCCTAACTATGGCTACACCTTC.

This chain joins TRBV15 and TRBJ2-7; TRBD1 matches at 7 bases. Germline V gives CDR1 LNHNV, CDR2 YYDKDF (reference sequence). V shed 0 bases and J 3 bases; nucleotides not matched to a gene: 5. The length of the CDR3 is 15 residues. CDR3 DNA: TGTGCCACCAGCAGAGATCCAGGACAGGTCTACGAGCAGTACTTC. Protein sequence: CATSRDPGQVYEQYF.

The V gene is TRBV2, the J gene TRBJ2-3; D might be TRBD1 or TRBD2, each matching 5 bases. CDR3 size: 14 residues. V was clipped by 6 bases and J by 2 bases, with 12 bases between them. Germline loops: CDR1 SNHLY, CDR2 FYNNEI. The CDR3 sequence: CASSGTLSTDTQYF. For the CDR3, the DNA is TGTGCCAGCAGCGGGACGCTCTCCACAGATACGCAGTATTTT.

This clonotype was counted once. The J gene is TRBJ2-7, the V gene TRBV6-6; 15 bases line up with TRBD2. The CDR3 runs to 16 residues. The trim removed 6 bases at V and 1 base at J, leaving 4 bases unmatched. Germline V gene sequence: CDR1 MNHNY, CDR2 SVGAGI (reference sequence). CDR3 residues: CASSHGTSGGSYEQYF. DNA of the CDR3: TGTGCCAGCAGCCACGGGACTAGCGGGGGGTCCTACGAGCAGTACTTC.

The V and J genes are TRBV6-2 or TRBV6-3 and TRBJ2-7, with TRBD2 matching 8 bases. V lost 6 bases to trimming and J lost 6 bases; unmatched junction nucleotides: 4. Germline lookup yields CDR1 MNHEY and CDR2 SVGEGT. This CDR3 has 12 amino acids. CDR3 residues: CASSRTSGEQYF. Here the CDR3 DNA reads TGTGCCAGCAGCCGCACTAGCGGCGAGCAGTACTTC.

This rearrangement joins TRBV5-1 to TRBJ2-1, with 15 bases that match TRBD2. CDR1 is SGHRS, CDR2 YFSETQ, per germline. V lost 4 bases, J lost 7 bases, and 3 bases stayed unmatched. CDR3 size: 15 residues. DNA of the CDR3: TGCGCCAGCAGCAGGACTAGCGGGGGGGCAAATGAGCAGTTCTTC. As protein: CASSRTSGGANEQFF.

V is TRBV2 and J is TRBJ2-2, with TRBD1 matching 8 bases. CDR1 and CDR2 (germline): SNHLY, FYNNEI. The CDR3 runs to 12 residues. Losses at the gene ends were 5 bases for V and 11 bases for J; bases not matched to a gene: 4. CDR3 loop: CASSPQGGELFF. The DNA for the CDR3 is TGTGCCAGCAGTCCACAGGGGGGAGAGCTGTTTTTT.

V and J are TRBV20-1 and TRBJ1-2; TRBD1 might be the D (5 bases). CDR3 length equals 13 residues. The V gene's germline CDR1 is DFQATT and CDR2 SNEGSKA (reference sequence). V gave up 5 bases and J gave up 5 bases, with 15 bases separating them. Here the CDR3 reads CSAGRGYEYGYTF. CDR3 nucleotide sequence: TGCAGTGCTGGACGGGGGTATGAGTATGGCTACACCTTC.

The gene calls are TRBV9 and TRBJ2-5; unclear D gene. Germline V gives CDR1 SGDLS, CDR2 YYNGEE. The V and J ends lost 3 bases and 2 bases respectively, with 14 bases between them. CDR3 length: 15 amino acids. The DNA for the CDR3 is TGTGCCAGCAGCGGTCCTCAGGAGACTCAAGAGACCCAGTACTTC. It specifies CASSGPQETQETQYF.

CDR3 bases: TGCAGTGCTAGTTGGGGACTAGCGGTTACAGATACGCAGTATTTT. It codes for CSASWGLAVTDTQYF. The chain couples TRBV20-1 to TRBJ2-3; 11 bases fit TRBD2. Trimming removed 3 bases from V and 3 bases from J; junction bases left unmatched: 5. The CDR3 loop spans 15 amino acids. Germline V gene data show CDR1 as DFQATT and CDR2 as SNEGSKA (reference sequence).

V gene TRBV4-3 combines with J gene TRBJ2-3, with D hard to call. CDR3 size: 13 residues. Germline V gives CDR1 LGHNA, CDR2 YSLEER. The V end was cut by 4 bases, the J end by 3 bases, with 8 bases between. DNA of the CDR3: TGCGCCAGCAGCCCTGGGGTGACAGATACGCAGTATTTT. Translation: CASSPGVTDTQYF.

This chain links TRBV25-1 with TRBJ1-1; no firm D call. CDR3 length: 13 amino acids. Trimming shortened V by 5 bases and J by 1 base, and 8 bases separated the two germline ends. Germline values: CDR1 MGHDK, CDR2 SYGVNS. DNA of the CDR3: TGTGCCAGCAGTACGAGAACGAACACTGAAGCTTTCTTT. Its protein product is CASSTRTNTEAFF.